This T cell receptor beta chain was sequenced in a study of blood T cell repertoires in COVID-19. Produced via immunoSEQ multiplex PCR; TCRdb's table is partial and in-frame only. This table holds under 80,000 clones, roughly 80% found once. CDR1 MNHEY and CDR2 SMNVEV come from the germline V gene (reference sequence). V was clipped by 5 bases and J by 0 bases, with 13 bases between them. There are 15 residues in the CDR3. This chain connects TRBV27 to TRBJ2-5; TRBD1 is a possible D gene (5 bases). The sequencing sample was made of peripheral blood. The source is an elderly woman with active or convalescent COVID-19. The DNA of the CDR3 is TGTGCCAGCAGTCGTATACAGGTGTACCAAGAGACCCAGTACTTC. Translated: CASSRIQVYQETQYF.